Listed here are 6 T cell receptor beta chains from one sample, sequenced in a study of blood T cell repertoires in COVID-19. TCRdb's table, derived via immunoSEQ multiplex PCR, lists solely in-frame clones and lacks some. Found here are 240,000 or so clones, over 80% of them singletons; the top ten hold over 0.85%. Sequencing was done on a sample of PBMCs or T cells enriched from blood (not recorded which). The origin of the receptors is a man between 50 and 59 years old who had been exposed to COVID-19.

CDR3 region: CASTPMNTEAFF. CDR3 in DNA: TGTGCCAGCACCCCCATGAACACTGAAGCTTTCTTT. The chain combines TRBV2 with TRBJ1-1, with no clear D. Looked up from germline, CDR1 is SNHLY and CDR2 is FYNNEI. The CDR3 contains 12 residues. Deletions cut 7 bases from V and 0 bases from J, with 6 bases between. Drawing the rest from reference TRBV2 and TRBJ1-1, the complete variable domain is EPEVTQTPSHQVTQMGQEVILRCVPISNHLYFYWYRQILGQKVEFLVSFYNNEISEKSEIFDDQFSVERPDGSNFTLKIRSTKLEDSAMYFCASTPMNTEAFFGQGTRLTVV.

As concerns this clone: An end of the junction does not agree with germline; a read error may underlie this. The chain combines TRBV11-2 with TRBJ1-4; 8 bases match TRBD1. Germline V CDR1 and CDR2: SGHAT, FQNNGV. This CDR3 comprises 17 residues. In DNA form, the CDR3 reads TGTGCCAGCCGCTTGACAGGGGTCCCCGCGGCTAATGAAAAACTGTTTTTT. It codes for CASRLTGVPAANEKLFF.

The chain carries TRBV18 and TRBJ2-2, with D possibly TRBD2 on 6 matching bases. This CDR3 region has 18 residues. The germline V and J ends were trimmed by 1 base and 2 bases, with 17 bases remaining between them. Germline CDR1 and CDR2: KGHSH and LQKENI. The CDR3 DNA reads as TGTGCCAGCTCACCACTCCTTCCGGGAGCCTCCAACACCGGGGAGCTGTTTTTT. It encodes CASSPLLPGASNTGELFF.

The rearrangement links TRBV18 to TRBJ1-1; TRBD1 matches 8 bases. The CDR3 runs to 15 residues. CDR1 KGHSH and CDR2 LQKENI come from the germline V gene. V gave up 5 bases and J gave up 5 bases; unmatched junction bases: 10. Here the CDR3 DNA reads TGTGCCAGCTCATCCTCAGGGGGCGTGGGTACTGAAGCTTTCTTT. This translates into CASSSSGGVGTEAFF.

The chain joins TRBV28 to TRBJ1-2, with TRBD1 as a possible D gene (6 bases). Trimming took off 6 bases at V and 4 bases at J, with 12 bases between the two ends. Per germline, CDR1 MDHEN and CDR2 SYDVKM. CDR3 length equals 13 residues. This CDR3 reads CASSLLQGYGYTF. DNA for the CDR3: TGTGCCAGCAGCCTTCTACAGGGCTATGGCTACACCTTC.

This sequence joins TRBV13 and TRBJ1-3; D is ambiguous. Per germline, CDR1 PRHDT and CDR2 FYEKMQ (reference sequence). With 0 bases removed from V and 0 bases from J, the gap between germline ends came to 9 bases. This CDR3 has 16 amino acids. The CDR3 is CASSLGGGNSGNTIYF. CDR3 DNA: TGTGCCAGCAGCTTAGGGGGAGGTAACTCTGGAAACACCATATATTTT.